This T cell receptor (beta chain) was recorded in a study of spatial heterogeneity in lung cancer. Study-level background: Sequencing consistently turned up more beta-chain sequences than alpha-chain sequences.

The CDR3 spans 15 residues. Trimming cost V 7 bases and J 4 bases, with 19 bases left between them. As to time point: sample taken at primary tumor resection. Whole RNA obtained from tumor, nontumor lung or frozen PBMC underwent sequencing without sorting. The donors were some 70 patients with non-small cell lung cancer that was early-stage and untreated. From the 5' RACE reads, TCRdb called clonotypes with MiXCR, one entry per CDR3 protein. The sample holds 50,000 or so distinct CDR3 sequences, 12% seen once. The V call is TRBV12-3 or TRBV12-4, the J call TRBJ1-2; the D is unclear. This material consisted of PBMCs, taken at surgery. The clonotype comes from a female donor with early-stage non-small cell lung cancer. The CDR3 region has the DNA TGTGCCAGCATCAATACTGGGGTGAGGGTCTATGGCTACACCTTC. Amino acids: CASINTGVRVYGYTF.